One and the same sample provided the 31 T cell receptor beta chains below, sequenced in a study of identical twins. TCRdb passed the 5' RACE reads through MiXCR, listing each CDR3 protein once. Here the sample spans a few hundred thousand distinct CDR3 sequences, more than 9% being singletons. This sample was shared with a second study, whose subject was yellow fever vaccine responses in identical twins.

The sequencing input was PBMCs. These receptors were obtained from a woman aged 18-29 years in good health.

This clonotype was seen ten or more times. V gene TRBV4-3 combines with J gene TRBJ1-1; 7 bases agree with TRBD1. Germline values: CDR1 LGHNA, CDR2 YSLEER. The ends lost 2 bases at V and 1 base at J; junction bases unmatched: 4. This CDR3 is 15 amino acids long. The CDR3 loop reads CASSQFYRGNTEAFF. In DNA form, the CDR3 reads TGCGCCAGCAGCCAATTCTACAGGGGGAACACTGAAGCTTTCTTT.

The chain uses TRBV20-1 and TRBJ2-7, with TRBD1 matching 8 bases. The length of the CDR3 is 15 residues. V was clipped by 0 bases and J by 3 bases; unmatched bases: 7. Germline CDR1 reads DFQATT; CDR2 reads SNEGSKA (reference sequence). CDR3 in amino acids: CSARDLHRGDYEQYF. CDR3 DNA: TGCAGTGCTAGAGATCTTCACAGGGGGGACTACGAGCAGTACTTC.

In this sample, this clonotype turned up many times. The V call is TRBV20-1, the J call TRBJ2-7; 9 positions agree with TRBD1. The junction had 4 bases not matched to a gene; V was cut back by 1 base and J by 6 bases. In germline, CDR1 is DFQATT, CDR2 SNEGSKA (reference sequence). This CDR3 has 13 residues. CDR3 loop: CSARVWDRVEQYF. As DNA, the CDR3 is TGCAGTGCTAGAGTGTGGGACAGGGTCGAGCAGTACTTC.

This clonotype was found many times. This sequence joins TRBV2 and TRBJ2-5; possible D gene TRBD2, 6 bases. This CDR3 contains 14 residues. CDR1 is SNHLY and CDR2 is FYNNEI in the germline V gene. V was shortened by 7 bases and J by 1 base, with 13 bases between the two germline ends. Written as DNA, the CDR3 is TGTGCCAGCAATCCTGGGACTTTCCAAGAGACCCAGTACTTC. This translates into CASNPGTFQETQYF.

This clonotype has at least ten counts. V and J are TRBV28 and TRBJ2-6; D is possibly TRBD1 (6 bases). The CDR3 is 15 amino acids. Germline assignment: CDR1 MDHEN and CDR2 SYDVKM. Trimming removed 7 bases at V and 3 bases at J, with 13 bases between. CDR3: CASIPRGFGANVLTF. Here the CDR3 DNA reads TGTGCCAGCATTCCCAGGGGATTTGGGGCCAACGTCCTGACTTTC.

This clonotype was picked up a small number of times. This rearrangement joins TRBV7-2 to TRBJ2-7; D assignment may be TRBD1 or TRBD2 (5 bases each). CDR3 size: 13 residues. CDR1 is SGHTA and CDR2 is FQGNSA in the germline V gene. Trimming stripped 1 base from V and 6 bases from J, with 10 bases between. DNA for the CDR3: TGTGCCAGCAGCTTAGACGAGGGGTTCGAGCAGTACTTC. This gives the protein CASSLDEGFEQYF.

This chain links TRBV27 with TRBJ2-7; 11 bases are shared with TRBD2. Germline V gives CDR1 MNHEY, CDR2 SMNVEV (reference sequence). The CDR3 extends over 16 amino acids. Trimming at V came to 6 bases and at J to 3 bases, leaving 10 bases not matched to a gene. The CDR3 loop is CASSGLAGLSLYEQYF. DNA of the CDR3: TGTGCCAGCAGCGGACTAGCGGGCTTATCCCTCTACGAGCAGTACTTC.

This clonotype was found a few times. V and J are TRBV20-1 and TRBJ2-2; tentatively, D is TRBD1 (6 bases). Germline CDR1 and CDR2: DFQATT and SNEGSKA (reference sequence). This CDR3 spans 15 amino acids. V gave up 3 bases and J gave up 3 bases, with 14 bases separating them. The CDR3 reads CSARNGQTHTGELFF. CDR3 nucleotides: TGCAGTGCTAGGAACGGACAGACGCACACCGGGGAGCTGTTTTTT.

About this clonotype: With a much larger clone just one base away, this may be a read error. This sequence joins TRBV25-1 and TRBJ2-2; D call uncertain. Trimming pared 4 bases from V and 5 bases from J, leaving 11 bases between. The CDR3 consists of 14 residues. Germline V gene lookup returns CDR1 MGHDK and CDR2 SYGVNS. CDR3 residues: CASSGQERTGELFF. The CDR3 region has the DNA TGTGCCAGCAGTGGCCAGGAGAGGACCGGGGAGCTGTTTTTT.

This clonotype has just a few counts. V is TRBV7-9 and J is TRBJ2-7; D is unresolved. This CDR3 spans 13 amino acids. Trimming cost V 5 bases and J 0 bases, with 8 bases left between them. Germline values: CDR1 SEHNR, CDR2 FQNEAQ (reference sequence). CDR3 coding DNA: TGTGCCAGCAGCCCCGAAAACTCCTACGAGCAGTACTTC. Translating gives CASSPENSYEQYF.

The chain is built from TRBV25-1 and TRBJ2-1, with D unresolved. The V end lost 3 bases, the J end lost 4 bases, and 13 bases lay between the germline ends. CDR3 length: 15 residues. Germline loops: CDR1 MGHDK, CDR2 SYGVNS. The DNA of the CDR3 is TGTGCCAGCAGTGACCCCGGACGGTCATACAATGAGCAGTTCTTC. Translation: CASSDPGRSYNEQFF.

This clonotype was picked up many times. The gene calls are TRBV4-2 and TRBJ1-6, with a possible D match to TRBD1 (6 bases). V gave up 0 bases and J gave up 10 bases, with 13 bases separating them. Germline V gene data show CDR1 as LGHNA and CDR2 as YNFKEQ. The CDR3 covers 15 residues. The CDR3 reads CASSQDRDIKSPLHF. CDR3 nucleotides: TGTGCCAGCAGCCAAGACCGGGACATCAAGTCACCCCTCCACTTT.

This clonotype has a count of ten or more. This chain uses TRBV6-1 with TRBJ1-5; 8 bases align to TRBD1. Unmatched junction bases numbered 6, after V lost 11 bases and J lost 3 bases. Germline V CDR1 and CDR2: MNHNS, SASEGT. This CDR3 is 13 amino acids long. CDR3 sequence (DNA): TGTGCCTCCAAGACAGGGGACAATCAGCCCCAGCATTTT. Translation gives CASKTGDNQPQHF.

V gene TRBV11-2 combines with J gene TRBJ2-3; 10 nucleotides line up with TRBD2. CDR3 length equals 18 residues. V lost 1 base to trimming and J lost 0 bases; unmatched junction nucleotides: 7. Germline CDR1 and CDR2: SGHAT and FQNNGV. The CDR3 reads CASSLGGTSAYSTDTQYF. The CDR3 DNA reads TGTGCCAGCAGCTTAGGTGGGACTAGCGCGTACAGCACAGATACGCAGTATTTT.

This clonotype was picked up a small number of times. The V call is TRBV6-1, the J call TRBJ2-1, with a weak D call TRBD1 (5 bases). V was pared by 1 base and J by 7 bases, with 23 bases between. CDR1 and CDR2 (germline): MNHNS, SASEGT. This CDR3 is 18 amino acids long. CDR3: CASSEVWVGAAAGNEQFF. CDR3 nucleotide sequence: TGTGCCAGCAGTGAAGTCTGGGTAGGGGCGGCAGCCGGAAATGAGCAGTTCTTC.

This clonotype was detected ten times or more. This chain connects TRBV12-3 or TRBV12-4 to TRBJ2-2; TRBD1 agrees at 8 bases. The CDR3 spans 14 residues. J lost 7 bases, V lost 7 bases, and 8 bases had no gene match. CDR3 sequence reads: CASTPTGVIGELFF. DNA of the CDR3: TGTGCCAGCACCCCGACAGGGGTGATCGGGGAGCTGTTTTTT.

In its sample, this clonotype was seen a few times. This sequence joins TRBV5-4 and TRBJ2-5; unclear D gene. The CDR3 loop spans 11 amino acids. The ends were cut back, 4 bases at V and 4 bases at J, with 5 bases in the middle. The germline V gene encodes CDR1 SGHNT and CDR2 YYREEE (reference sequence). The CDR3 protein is CASSGTETQYF. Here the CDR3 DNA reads TGTGCCAGCAGCGGAACAGAGACCCAGTACTTC.

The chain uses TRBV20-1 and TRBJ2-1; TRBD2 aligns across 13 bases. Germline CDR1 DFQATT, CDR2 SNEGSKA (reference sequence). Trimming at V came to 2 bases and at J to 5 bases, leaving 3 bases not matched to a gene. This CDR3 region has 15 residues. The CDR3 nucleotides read TGCAGTGCTAGATGGGGACTAGCGGGGAACAATGAGCAGTTCTTC. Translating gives CSARWGLAGNNEQFF.

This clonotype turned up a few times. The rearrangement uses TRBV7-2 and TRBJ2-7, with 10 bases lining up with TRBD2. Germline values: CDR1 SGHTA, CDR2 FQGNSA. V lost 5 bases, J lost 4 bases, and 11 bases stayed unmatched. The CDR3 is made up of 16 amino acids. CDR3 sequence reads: CASSADSGTSVYEQYF. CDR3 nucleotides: TGTGCCAGCAGCGCCGACTCCGGGACTAGCGTATACGAGCAGTACTTC.

CDR3 in DNA: TGCAGTGCTGAAGGAGGTGCCGGGACTAACTTTAACACAGATACGCAGTATTTT. The encoded protein is CSAEGGAGTNFNTDTQYF. This chain uses TRBV20-1 with TRBJ2-3, with TRBD2 identical over 7 bases. J gave up 2 bases and V 5 bases, and 19 bases lay outside the gene matches. Germline V lookup: CDR1 DFQATT, CDR2 SNEGSKA (reference sequence). The CDR3 has 18 amino acids.

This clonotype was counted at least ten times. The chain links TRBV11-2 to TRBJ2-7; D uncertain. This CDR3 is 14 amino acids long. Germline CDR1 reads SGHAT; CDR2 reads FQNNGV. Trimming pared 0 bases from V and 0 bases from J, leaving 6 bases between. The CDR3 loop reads CASSLDGPSYEQYF. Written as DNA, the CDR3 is TGTGCCAGCAGCTTAGATGGGCCCTCCTACGAGCAGTACTTC.

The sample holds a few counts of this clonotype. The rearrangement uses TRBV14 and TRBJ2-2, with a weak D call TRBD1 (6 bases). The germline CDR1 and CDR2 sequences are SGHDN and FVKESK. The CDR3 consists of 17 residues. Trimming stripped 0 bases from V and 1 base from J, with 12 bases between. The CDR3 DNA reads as TGTGCCAGCAGCCAAGATTTGGGGGCCGTGAACACCGGGGAGCTGTTTTTT. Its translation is CASSQDLGAVNTGELFF.

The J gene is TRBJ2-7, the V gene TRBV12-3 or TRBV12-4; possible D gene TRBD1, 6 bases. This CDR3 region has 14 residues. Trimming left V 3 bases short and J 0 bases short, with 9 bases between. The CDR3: CASSFRGHSYEQYF. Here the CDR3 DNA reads TGTGCCAGCAGTTTTAGGGGACACTCCTACGAGCAGTACTTC.

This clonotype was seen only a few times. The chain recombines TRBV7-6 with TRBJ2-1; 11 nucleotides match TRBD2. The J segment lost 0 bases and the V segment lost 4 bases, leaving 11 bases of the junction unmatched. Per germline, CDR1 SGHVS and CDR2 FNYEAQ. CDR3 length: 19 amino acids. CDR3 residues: CASSSLSGTSGNSYNEQFF. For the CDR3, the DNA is TGTGCCAGCAGCTCCCTTTCCGGGACTAGCGGAAACTCCTACAATGAGCAGTTCTTC.

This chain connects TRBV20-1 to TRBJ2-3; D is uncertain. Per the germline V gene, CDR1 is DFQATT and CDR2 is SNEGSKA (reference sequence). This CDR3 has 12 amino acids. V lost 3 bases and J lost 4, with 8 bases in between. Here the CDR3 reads CSARYPPDTQYF. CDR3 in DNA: TGCAGTGCTAGGTACCCGCCAGATACGCAGTATTTT.

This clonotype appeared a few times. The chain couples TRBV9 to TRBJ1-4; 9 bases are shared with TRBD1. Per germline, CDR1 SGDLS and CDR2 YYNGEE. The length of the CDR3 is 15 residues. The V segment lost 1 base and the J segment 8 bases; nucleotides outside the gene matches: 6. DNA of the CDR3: TGTGCCAGCAGCGTAACACAGGGGGCAGGGGAAAAACTGTTTTTT. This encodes CASSVTQGAGEKLFF.

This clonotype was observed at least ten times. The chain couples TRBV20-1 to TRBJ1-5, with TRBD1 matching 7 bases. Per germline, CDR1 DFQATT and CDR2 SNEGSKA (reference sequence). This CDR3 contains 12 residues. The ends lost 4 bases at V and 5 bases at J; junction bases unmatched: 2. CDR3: CSAKTGYQPQHF. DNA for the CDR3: TGCAGTGCTAAGACAGGGTATCAGCCCCAGCATTTT.

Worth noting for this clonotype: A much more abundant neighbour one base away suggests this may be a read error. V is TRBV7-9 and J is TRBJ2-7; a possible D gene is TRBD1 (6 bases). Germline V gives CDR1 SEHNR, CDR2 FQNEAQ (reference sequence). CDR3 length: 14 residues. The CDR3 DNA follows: TGTGCCGGCAGCAGTATTGGGGGCCGGAACGAGCAGTACTTC. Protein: CAGSSIGGRNEQYF.

In DNA, the CDR3 is TGTGCCATCAGTGCTACAACTAGCGGGAGCTCCTACGAGCAGTACTTC. Its protein is CAISATTSGSSYEQYF. V gene TRBV10-3 combines with J gene TRBJ2-7; TRBD2 matches 11 bases. CDR1 and CDR2 from the germline V gene are ENHRY and SYGVKD. This CDR3 comprises 16 residues. V gave up 4 bases and J gave up 0 bases; unmatched junction bases: 5.

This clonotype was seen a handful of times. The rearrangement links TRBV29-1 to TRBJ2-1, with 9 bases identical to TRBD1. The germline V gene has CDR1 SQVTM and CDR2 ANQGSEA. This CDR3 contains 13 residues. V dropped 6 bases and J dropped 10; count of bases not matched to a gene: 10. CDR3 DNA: TGCAGCGTAAAACAGGGGGCTTTTGAAGAGCAGTTCTTC. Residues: CSVKQGAFEEQFF.

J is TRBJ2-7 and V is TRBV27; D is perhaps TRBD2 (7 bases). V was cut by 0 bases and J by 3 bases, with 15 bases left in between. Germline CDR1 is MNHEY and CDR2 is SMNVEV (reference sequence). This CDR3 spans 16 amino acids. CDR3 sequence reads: CASSLSTRRGGYEQYF. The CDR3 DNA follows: TGTGCCAGCAGTTTATCTACGCGGAGGGGGGGCTACGAGCAGTACTTC.